A single sample gave rise to the 20 T cell receptor beta chains below, sequenced in a study of T cells in Graves' hyperthyroidism and ophthalmopathy. RNA transcripts gave rise to amplified TCR beta CDR3 regions. Carried out on the TCR CDR3, a first-round RT-PCR used the HTBI primer set. TCRdb re-called the multiplex PCR reads with MiXCR, one entry per CDR3 protein. Among some 600,000 distinct CDR3 sequences listed, roughly 14% were seen once. The sample was blood. These receptors were collected from a woman aged 30 to 39 with Graves' hyperthyroidism that later progressed to Graves' ophthalmopathy.

Remarks on this clonotype: Being one base from a much bigger clone, this may be a read error. Given the absence of the conserved phenylalanine or tryptophan at the CDR3 end, a read error is likely. The rearrangement uses TRBV27 and TRBJ1-1; D is unresolved. The CDR3 consists of 14 residues. The V gene lost 5 bases and the J gene lost 1 base, with 11 bases spanning the gap. The germline V gene encodes CDR1 MNHEY and CDR2 SMNVEV (reference sequence). DNA of the CDR3: TGTGCCAGCAGTCCTGGACCCTCGAACACTGAAGCTTTCCTT. Encoded protein: CASSPGPSNTEAFL.

This clonotype occurred many times. This chain connects TRBV18 to TRBJ2-1, with D hard to call. The CDR3 loop spans 16 amino acids. The germline V gene encodes CDR1 KGHSH and CDR2 LQKENI. Trimming stripped 6 bases from V and 10 bases from J, with 25 bases between. The CDR3 region has the DNA TGTGCCAGCTCCCAATCAGAGATCTATCAATGGGGAGAGCAGTTCTTC. Protein product: CASSQSEIYQWGEQFF.

The chain is built from TRBV29-1 and TRBJ1-2, with a tentative D call TRBD1 (5 bases). Per germline, CDR1 SQVTM and CDR2 ANQGSEA. Trimming took off 4 bases at V and 3 bases at J, with 12 bases between the two ends. The CDR3 loop spans 13 amino acids. CDR3 protein: CSVGGVGDYGYTF. The CDR3 DNA is TGCAGCGTTGGGGGGGTGGGAGACTATGGCTACACCTTC.

This clonotype has at least ten counts. V gene TRBV18 combines with J gene TRBJ1-4; no clear D gene. This CDR3 has 15 residues. Deletions cut 2 bases from V and 7 bases from J, with 14 bases between. From germline, CDR1 is KGHSH and CDR2 LQKENI. In nucleotides, the CDR3 is TGTGCCAGCTCACCAGGGTCAGGCCGACCTGAAAAACTGTTTTTT. It yields the protein CASSPGSGRPEKLFF.

This clonotype was recorded a few times. This sequence joins TRBV5-4 and TRBJ2-3, with 9 positions matching TRBD2. The V gene end was trimmed by 2 bases and the J gene end by 2 bases; junction bases not matched to a gene: 3. This CDR3 comprises 15 residues. CDR1 is SGHNT and CDR2 is YYREEE in the germline V gene (reference sequence). CDR3 bases: TGTGCCAGCAGCTTACTAGCGGGCGACACAGATACGCAGTATTTT. Amino acids: CASSLLAGDTDTQYF.

V and J are TRBV7-9 and TRBJ2-5; 10 nucleotides align to TRBD1. V was pared by 5 bases and J by 4 bases, with 10 bases of the junction left unmatched. The CDR3 extends over 16 amino acids. The V gene's germline CDR1 is SEHNR and CDR2 FQNEAQ (reference sequence). The CDR3 DNA sequence: TGTGCCAGCAGCCCCACCTCCGGGACAGGGGTAGAGACCCAGTACTTC. This encodes CASSPTSGTGVETQYF. The full variable domain, rest sourced from reference TRBV7-9 and TRBJ2-5, is DTGVSQNPRHKITKRGQNVTFRCDPISEHNRLYWYRQTLGQGPEFLTYFQNEAQLEKSRLLSDRFSAERPKGSFSTLEIQRTEQGDSAMYLCASSPTSGTGVETQYFGPGTRLLVL.

In this sample, this clonotype turned up many times. This chain links TRBV20-1 with TRBJ2-5, with D hard to call. The CDR3 is 12 residues long. V gave up 4 bases and J gave up 3 bases, with 9 bases separating them. Per the germline V gene, CDR1 is DFQATT and CDR2 is SNEGSKA (reference sequence). The CDR3 DNA follows: TGCAGTGCTATTGGGCGGAAAGAGACCCAGTACTTC. Its protein product is CSAIGRKETQYF.

This clonotype was picked up a small number of times. This chain uses TRBV6-2 or TRBV6-3 with TRBJ2-1; the D is unclear. V was pared by 6 bases and J by 0 bases, with 12 bases between. The CDR3 has 15 residues. Germline V gene sequence: CDR1 MNHEY, CDR2 SVGEGT. CDR3 DNA: TGTGCCAGCAGAAGTCAGAAGGGCTCCTACAATGAGCAGTTCTTC. This translates into CASRSQKGSYNEQFF.

With regard to this clonotype: Since a much larger clone is just one base distant, this may be a read error. This chain connects TRBV4-2 to TRBJ2-7; 12 bases are a match to TRBD2. CDR3 length: 15 residues. Per the germline V gene, CDR1 is LGHNA and CDR2 is YNFKEQ. Unmatched junction bases numbered 2, after V lost 3 bases and J lost 2 bases. The CDR3 region has the DNA TGTGCCAGCAGCCAGACTAGCGGGGGCCCCTACGAGCAGTACTTC. This gives the protein CASSQTSGGPYEQYF.

V is TRBV6-1 and J is TRBJ2-7; TRBD2 agrees at 11 bases. Germline values: CDR1 MNHNS, CDR2 SASEGT. The J segment lost 1 base and the V segment lost 5 bases, leaving 4 bases of the junction unmatched. The CDR3 loop spans 15 amino acids. In DNA form, the CDR3 reads TGTGCCAGCAGTAGACTAGCGGGATATTCCTACGAGCAGTACTTC. Translating gives CASSRLAGYSYEQYF.

The V and J genes are TRBV7-9 and TRBJ1-1; 7 positions match TRBD1. Looked up from germline, CDR1 is SEHNR and CDR2 is FQNEAQ (reference sequence). This CDR3 is built from 9 residues. V trimming: 10 bases; J trimming: 8 bases; junction bases outside the gene matches: 1. This CDR3 is CATGGEAFF. The DNA of the CDR3 is TGTGCCACAGGGGGGGAAGCTTTCTTT.

This clonotype was observed at least ten times. This sequence joins TRBV29-1 and TRBJ2-7; TRBD1 agrees at 8 bases. This CDR3 has 14 amino acids. V lost 5 bases and J lost 6; bases outside the gene matches: 12. In germline, CDR1 is SQVTM, CDR2 ANQGSEA. The CDR3 region has the DNA TGCAGCGTTTTAGCTCCAGGGGGCTCTGGCGAGCAGTACTTC. This gives the protein CSVLAPGGSGEQYF.

The V gene is TRBV18, the J gene TRBJ1-3, with 7 bases that match TRBD1. V lost 5 bases and J lost 0; bases outside the gene matches: 10. Germline values: CDR1 KGHSH, CDR2 LQKENI. This CDR3 is built from 17 residues. The CDR3 coding sequence is TGTGCCAGCTCATCTACAGGGGTGGAGAGCTCTGGAAACACCATATATTTT. This translates into CASSSTGVESSGNTIYF.

With respect to this clonotype: A read error is possible here, since a much larger clone lies one base away. The V call is TRBV5-1, the J call TRBJ2-1; 8 bases match TRBD1. Germline V gene lookup returns CDR1 SGHRS and CDR2 YFSETQ. This CDR3 has 15 amino acids. The junction had 9 bases not matched to a gene; V was cut back by 0 bases and J by 10 bases. This CDR3 is CASSLDGQGSREQFF. CDR3 DNA: TGCGCCAGCAGCTTGGATGGACAGGGATCGCGCGAGCAGTTCTTC. Full variable domain (rest looked up from reference TRBV5-1 and TRBJ2-1): KAGVTQTPRYLIKTRGQQVTLSCSPISGHRSVSWYQQTPGQGLQFLFEYFSETQRNKGNFPGRFSGRQFSNSRSEMNVSTLELGDSALYLCASSLDGQGSREQFFGPGTRLTVL.

In its sample, this clonotype was seen many times. The chain has TRBV20-1 and TRBJ2-5; D is ambiguous. Trimming removed 5 bases at V and 0 bases at J, with 7 bases between. The germline CDR1 and CDR2 sequences are DFQATT and SNEGSKA (reference sequence). This CDR3 region has 12 residues. The CDR3 bases are TGCAGTGCTCAGGAGAACCAAGAGACCCAGTACTTC. Amino acids: CSAQENQETQYF.

This clonotype was recorded at least ten times. The chain carries TRBV12-3 or TRBV12-4 and TRBJ2-5; D is tentatively TRBD1 or TRBD2 (5 bases each). Trimming stripped 5 bases from V and 2 bases from J, with 21 bases between. This CDR3 spans 17 amino acids. For the CDR3, the DNA is TGTGCCAGCAGTCAGGACGCAGGGAGAGGGGCACAAGAGACCCAGTACTTC. Its protein product is CASSQDAGRGAQETQYF.

This clonotype was seen at least ten times. The V and J genes are TRBV28 and TRBJ2-3; D might be TRBD2 (6 bases). The CDR3 has 18 amino acids. The germline V and J ends were trimmed by 3 bases and 4 bases, with 23 bases remaining between them. Per the germline V gene, CDR1 is MDHEN and CDR2 is SYDVKM. DNA of the CDR3: TGTGCCAGCAGTTTTGACGGGTTGGGCGGGGTAGGAGCAGATACGCAGTATTTT. The encoded protein is CASSFDGLGGVGADTQYF.

J is TRBJ2-4 and V is TRBV7-3; D is perhaps TRBD1 or TRBD2 (5 bases each). Trimming took 3 bases from V and 8 from J, leaving 11 bases between them. The CDR3 length is 13 residues. Germline V gene data show CDR1 as SGHTA and CDR2 as FQGTGA. CDR3 DNA sequence: TGTGCCAGCAGCTTTCCCGGGGCGGACATTCAGTACTTC. As protein: CASSFPGADIQYF.

Turning to this clonotype: A much larger clonotype is one base distant, so this may be a read error. CDR3 DNA sequence: TGCAGTGCTCCCCGGGACTCTCTCTCCTTCGAGCAGTACTTC. It encodes CSAPRDSLSFEQYF. The rearrangement uses TRBV20-1 and TRBJ2-7, with D tentatively TRBD2 (6 bases). Per germline, CDR1 DFQATT and CDR2 SNEGSKA (reference sequence). This CDR3 has 14 residues.

The table lists this clonotype with many counts. This chain joins TRBV6-1 and TRBJ2-7; TRBD1 might be the D (6 bases). V lost 4 bases and J 5 bases, leaving 18 bases between the germline ends. In germline, CDR1 is MNHNS, CDR2 SASEGT. The CDR3 extends over 15 amino acids. The CDR3 is CASSGTQGYVHEQYF. CDR3 in DNA: TGTGCCAGCAGTGGTACTCAGGGGTACGTCCACGAGCAGTACTTC.